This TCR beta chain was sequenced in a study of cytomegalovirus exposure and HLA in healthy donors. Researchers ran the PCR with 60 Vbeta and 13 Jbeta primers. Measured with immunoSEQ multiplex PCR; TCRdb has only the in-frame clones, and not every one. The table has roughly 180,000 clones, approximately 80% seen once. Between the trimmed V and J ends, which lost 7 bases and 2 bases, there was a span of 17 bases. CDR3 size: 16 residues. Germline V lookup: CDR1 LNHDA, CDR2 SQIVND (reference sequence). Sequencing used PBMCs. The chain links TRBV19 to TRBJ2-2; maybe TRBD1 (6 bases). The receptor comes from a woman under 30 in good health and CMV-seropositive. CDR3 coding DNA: TGTGCCAGTAACGAAAATGGACAGCTCAACACCGGGGAGCTGTTTTTT. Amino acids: CASNENGQLNTGELFF.